This TCR beta chain derives from a study of cytomegalovirus exposure and HLA in healthy donors. Broader study findings: Within an earlier analysis, most TCR beta V segments proved productive either about 87% or about 30% of the time. CMV serostatus was the sole immune exposure data available. Among TCR beta chains, those listed as cytomegalovirus-associated numbered approximately 150.

The PCR used 60 Vbeta and 13 Jbeta primers. Produced via immunoSEQ multiplex PCR; TCRdb's table is partial and in-frame only. The table lists some 120,000 clones, about three quarters of them singletons. Losses at the gene ends were 6 bases for V and 5 bases for J; bases not matched to a gene: 10. This CDR3 is built from 16 residues. Looked up from germline, CDR1 is LGHNT and CDR2 is FRNRAP. This clone has more than one count but fewer than ten. Its antigen is still unknown. The sequenced sample was PBMCs. The TCR originated in a woman in her 40s in good health and CMV-seropositive. V is TRBV12-5 and J is TRBJ1-4, with 9 bases fitting TRBD1. The CDR3 DNA is TGTGCTAGTGGACCGGGACAGGGCTCAGGAAATGAAAAACTGTTTTTT. Its protein is CASGPGQGSGNEKLFF. The variable domain in full, with the rest retrieved from reference TRBV12-5 and TRBJ1-4, is DARVTQTPRHKVTEMGQEVTMRCQPILGHNTVFWYRQTMMQGLELLAYFRNRAPLDDSGMPKDRFSAEMPDATLATLKIQPSEPRDSAVYFCASGPGQGSGNEKLFFGSGTQLSVL.